These 9 T cell receptor beta chains were all obtained from the same sample, sequenced in a study of T cell responses to AZD1222 COVID-19 vaccine. Profiled with immunoSEQ multiplex PCR; TCRdb holds only in-frame clones, not every one. The data contain around 130,000 clones, roughly 87% of them singletons. The source was peripheral blood, collected 28 days after the second AZD1222 dose. Receptors were obtained from an adult who received the AZD1222 COVID-19 vaccine.

The V and J genes are TRBV30 and TRBJ1-2; D remains ambiguous. The CDR3 loop spans 12 amino acids. Germline V gives CDR1 GTSNPN, CDR2 SVGIG (reference sequence). V lost 1 base to trimming and J lost 4 bases, with 7 bases between them. CDR3 sequence (DNA): TGTGCCTGGAGTGGGGGAATCTATGGCTACACCTTC. Translated, it gives CAWSGGIYGYTF.

The rearrangement uses TRBV7-9 and TRBJ2-7; 10 nucleotides align to TRBD1. Germline trimming cut 5 bases from V and 5 bases from J; bases unmatched to any gene: 9. Looked up from germline, CDR1 is SEHNR and CDR2 is FQNEAQ (reference sequence). There are 15 residues in the CDR3. The CDR3 DNA follows: TGTGCCAGCAGCATCACCGGGACAGGGGTCGACGAGCAGTACTTC. This sequence encodes CASSITGTGVDEQYF.

The chain employs TRBV7-9 and TRBJ1-1; 7 nucleotides line up with TRBD1. V lost 1 base and J lost 1; bases outside the gene matches: 9. CDR1 SEHNR and CDR2 FQNEAQ come from the germline V gene (reference sequence). The CDR3 totals 17 residues. As DNA, the CDR3 is TGTGCCAGCAGCTTAGGGACAGGATGGCCTCAGAACACTGAAGCTTTCTTT. Protein: CASSLGTGWPQNTEAFF.

This rearrangement joins TRBV28 to TRBJ1-1, with TRBD1 matching 11 bases. CDR1 and CDR2 from the germline V gene are MDHEN and SYDVKM. This CDR3 spans 15 amino acids. J lost 3 bases, V lost 6 bases, and 6 bases had no gene match. The CDR3 nucleotides are TGTGCCAGCAGGCCGGGACAGGGGGTACACACTGAAGCTTTCTTT. It is translated as CASRPGQGVHTEAFF.

This chain links TRBV11-3 with TRBJ1-1, with D perhaps matching TRBD1 (5 bases). Trimming cost V 1 base and J 4 bases, with 10 bases left between them. The CDR3 is made up of 14 amino acids. The germline V gene encodes CDR1 SGHNT and CDR2 YENEEA. The CDR3 bases are TGTGCCAGCAGCTTAGGAGGGGTTAGCACTGAAGCTTTCTTT. It is translated as CASSLGGVSTEAFF.

This chain uses TRBV30 with TRBJ1-1; weak D call: TRBD1 (5 bases). The V and J ends lost 3 bases and 4 bases respectively, with 18 bases between them. The length of the CDR3 is 15 residues. Germline V gene lookup returns CDR1 GTSNPN and CDR2 SVGIG (reference sequence). The CDR3 DNA sequence: TGTGCCTGGAGCGGATGGGGGAATCGGGGCACTGAAGCTTTCTTT. This codes for CAWSGWGNRGTEAFF.

The rearrangement joins TRBV4-3 to TRBJ1-5; 9 positions agree with TRBD1. The CDR3 runs to 15 residues. V was pared by 5 bases and J by 6 bases, with 8 bases of the junction left unmatched. The germline gives CDR1 LGHNA, CDR2 YSLEER. The CDR3 DNA sequence: TGCGCCAGCAGCACGGGACAGGGTCTAGGTCAGCCCCAGCATTTT. Translated, it gives CASSTGQGLGQPQHF.

This chain uses TRBV24-1 with TRBJ2-5; the D is unclear. V was pared by 2 bases and J by 3 bases, with 6 bases between. This CDR3 has 13 residues. Per the germline V gene, CDR1 is KGHDR and CDR2 is SFDVKD. The CDR3 reads CATSDWHEETQYF. CDR3 DNA: TGTGCCACCAGTGATTGGCACGAAGAGACCCAGTACTTC.

V usage is TRBV30 and J usage is TRBJ1-3, with D unclear. This CDR3 is 11 amino acids long. CDR1 GTSNPN and CDR2 SVGIG come from the germline V gene (reference sequence). V lost 2 bases and J 9 bases, leaving 8 bases between the germline ends. CDR3 protein: CAWSPGSTIYF. Here the CDR3 DNA reads TGTGCCTGGAGTCCGGGTAGCACCATATATTTT.